This entry is about one T cell receptor (beta chain). These data are taken from a study of blood T cell repertoires in COVID-19. Study-wide context: Acute-phase and convalescent COVID-19 samples originated in the United States, Italy and Spain. T cells, B-cell-depleted T cells, or PBMCs provided the cDNA or gDNA that served as material.

The ends were cut back, 0 bases at V and 2 bases at J, with 10 bases in the middle. The CDR3 totals 15 residues. Per germline, CDR1 LNHNV and CDR2 YYDKDF (reference sequence). Each participant's cohort was designated according to participant-reported clinical history. Symptom resolution, clearance, or two negative PCRs marked the recovered donors of Cohort 3. Libraries were prepared by immunoSEQ multiplex PCR; TCRdb keeps only in-frame clonotypes and omits some of them. This sample has roughly 190,000 clones, with approximately 86% found just once. This receptor was taken from a woman in her 30s who had recovered from COVID-19. The genes are TRBV15 and TRBJ2-5; the D gene is possibly TRBD2 (5 bases). The sample consisted of PBMCs or T cells enriched from blood (not recorded which). The CDR3 loop reads CATSRDGVWQETQYF. The CDR3 region has the DNA TGTGCCACCAGCAGAGACGGGGTTTGGCAAGAGACCCAGTACTTC.